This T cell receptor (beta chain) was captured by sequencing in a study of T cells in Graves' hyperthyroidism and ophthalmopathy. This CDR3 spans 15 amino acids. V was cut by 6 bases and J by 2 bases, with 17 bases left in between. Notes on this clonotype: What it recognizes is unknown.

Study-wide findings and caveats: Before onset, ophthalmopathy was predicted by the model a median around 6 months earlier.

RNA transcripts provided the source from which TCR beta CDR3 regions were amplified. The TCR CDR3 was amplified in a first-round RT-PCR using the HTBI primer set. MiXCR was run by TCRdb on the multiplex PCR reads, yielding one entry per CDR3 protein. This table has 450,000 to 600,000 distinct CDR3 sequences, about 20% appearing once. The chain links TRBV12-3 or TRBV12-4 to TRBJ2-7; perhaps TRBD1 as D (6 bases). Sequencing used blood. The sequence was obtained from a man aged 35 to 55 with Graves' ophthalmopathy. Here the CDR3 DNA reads TGTGCCAGCAGACCGGGCAGGGGTAGCCCCTACGAGCAGTACTTC. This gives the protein CASRPGRGSPYEQYF.